The 28 T cell receptor beta chains presented below share a single source sample, sequenced in a study of circulating and synovial CD4+ cells in juvenile arthritis. The protocol was immunoSEQ multiplex PCR, while the TCRdb copy is restricted to in-frame clones and leaves out a portion. The sample records tens of thousands of clones, approximately 94% being singletons. Input material: CD4+ T cells from blood. The receptor source for this set is a human donor with juvenile idiopathic arthritis.

The chain couples TRBV29-1 to TRBJ2-1, with 9 bases fitting TRBD2. J lost 8 bases, V lost 5 bases, and 7 bases had no gene match. Germline values: CDR1 SQVTM, CDR2 ANQGSEA. The CDR3 sequence is 13 residues long. The CDR3 reads CSVRRGGVDEQFF. CDR3 coding DNA: TGCAGCGTTAGGCGGGGGGGCGTTGATGAGCAGTTCTTC.

The J gene is TRBJ2-1, the V gene TRBV5-1; D might be TRBD2 (5 bases). Germline V CDR1 and CDR2: SGHRS, YFSETQ. This CDR3 has 15 residues. V was pared by 5 bases and J by 1 base, with 13 bases between. This chain's CDR3 is CASRQRHQSYNEQFF. CDR3 DNA sequence: TGCGCCAGCAGACAGCGGCACCAATCCTACAATGAGCAGTTCTTC.

The J gene is TRBJ2-5, the V gene TRBV7-9, with D possibly TRBD2 on 6 matching bases. Near its end, the DNA agrees better with TRBJ2-7, so the J call may be wrong. This CDR3 contains 14 residues. CDR1 and CDR2 from the germline V gene are SEHNR and FQNEAQ (reference sequence). The CDR3 DNA reads as TGTGCCAGCAGCTTGAGGAGGGGTCCCTACGAGCAGTACTTC. The encoded protein is CASSLRRGPYEQYF.

CDR3 nucleotides: TGTGCCAGCAGCTCACGGACTAGCGGGGGATCAGATACGCAGTATTTT. This encodes CASSSRTSGGSDTQYF. The chain joins TRBV7-2 to TRBJ2-3; 13 nucleotides line up with TRBD2. The trim removed 4 bases at V and 4 bases at J, leaving 5 bases unmatched. Germline V gene data show CDR1 as SGHTA and CDR2 as FQGNSA. The CDR3 covers 16 residues.

The rearrangement links TRBV4-1 to TRBJ1-1, with 8 positions matching TRBD1. CDR1 is MGHRA, CDR2 YSYEKL, per germline. The V segment lost 6 bases and the J segment 4 bases; nucleotides outside the gene matches: 7. This CDR3 is built from 14 residues. CDR3 in amino acids: CASRLTGGSTEAFF. The CDR3 DNA reads TGCGCCAGCAGGCTTACAGGGGGGAGCACTGAAGCTTTCTTT.

CDR3 coding DNA: TGTGCCAGCACCCTACTAGCGGGGGGACCTCCTAGCACAGATACGCAGTATTTT. It encodes CASTLLAGGPPSTDTQYF. J is TRBJ2-3 and V is TRBV27; 12 positions match TRBD2. CDR3 length: 18 residues. V lost 7 bases to trimming and J lost 0 bases; unmatched junction nucleotides: 11. CDR1 and CDR2 (germline): MNHEY, SMNVEV (reference sequence).

The gene calls are TRBV7-9 and TRBJ2-7; TRBD2 aligns across 9 bases. The CDR3 runs to 14 residues. Trimming took 4 bases from V and 4 from J; bases not matched to a gene: 5. Looked up from germline, CDR1 is SEHNR and CDR2 is FQNEAQ (reference sequence). DNA for the CDR3: TGTGCCAGCAGCTCGGGACTAGCCGGATACGAGCAGTACTTC. It translates to CASSSGLAGYEQYF.

V is TRBV20-1 and J is TRBJ1-2, with TRBD1 as a possible D gene (6 bases). The germline gives CDR1 DFQATT, CDR2 SNEGSKA (reference sequence). Trimming left V 6 bases short and J 7 bases short, with 12 bases between. CDR3 length: 11 amino acids. CDR3 DNA: TGCAGTGCCCACAGGGAACCTGGCTACACCTTC. It yields the protein CSAHREPGYTF.

V and J are TRBV4-3 and TRBJ2-5; possibly TRBD2 for D (6 bases). The CDR3 is 16 residues long. Germline-derived CDR1 and CDR2 are LGHNA and YSLEER. Trimming shortened V by 1 base and J by 2 bases, and 14 bases separated the two germline ends. The CDR3 protein is CASSQARAGVQETQYF. The CDR3 DNA is TGCGCCAGCAGCCAAGCTCGAGCGGGTGTTCAAGAGACCCAGTACTTC.

The CDR3 region is CASSEWTVGELNGYTF. The CDR3 bases are TGTGCCAGCAGTGAATGGACAGTTGGAGAACTAAATGGCTACACCTTC. The chain recombines TRBV25-1 with TRBJ1-2; D perhaps matches TRBD1 (6 bases). The CDR3 totals 16 residues. Between the trimmed V and J ends, which lost 1 base and 6 bases, there was a span of 18 bases. CDR1 and CDR2 from the germline V gene are MGHDK and SYGVNS.

The chain is built from TRBV25-1 and TRBJ2-3, with 10 bases lining up with TRBD2. CDR1 and CDR2 from the germline V gene are MGHDK and SYGVNS. The CDR3 is 17 amino acids. The trim removed 3 bases at V and 2 bases at J, leaving 8 bases unmatched. CDR3 in amino acids: CASSDKRGGVNTDTQYF. DNA for the CDR3: TGTGCCAGCAGTGATAAGCGGGGGGGCGTTAACACAGATACGCAGTATTTT.

The chain is built from TRBV7-2 and TRBJ2-5; D gene uncertain. From germline, CDR1 is SGHTA and CDR2 FQGNSA. The V and J ends lost 0 bases and 1 base respectively, with 6 bases between them. This CDR3 has 14 residues. The CDR3 region is CASSLAATQETQYF. CDR3 in DNA: TGTGCCAGCAGCTTAGCGGCCACCCAAGAGACCCAGTACTTC.

The chain recombines TRBV5-6 with TRBJ1-2, with 7 positions matching TRBD1. This CDR3 has 17 amino acids. CDR1 is SGHDT and CDR2 is YYEEEE in the germline V gene. The V segment lost 3 bases and the J segment 0 bases; nucleotides outside the gene matches: 11. The CDR3 loop is CASSYRTGGAPNYGYTF. CDR3 DNA: TGTGCCAGCAGCTACCGGACAGGCGGCGCCCCTAACTATGGCTACACCTTC.

This chain connects TRBV5-1 to TRBJ2-7; maybe TRBD1 (5 bases). Germline CDR1 is SGHRS and CDR2 is YFSETQ. This CDR3 is built from 12 residues. The ends were cut back, 5 bases at V and 1 base at J, with 7 bases in the middle. DNA of the CDR3: TGCGCCAGCAGACAGGAGTCCTACGAGCAGTACTTC. Its protein is CASRQESYEQYF. Supplemented by reference TRBV5-1 and TRBJ2-7, the full variable domain reads KAGVTQTPRYLIKTRGQQVTLSCSPISGHRSVSWYQQTPGQGLQFLFEYFSETQRNKGNFPGRFSGRQFSNSRSEMNVSTLELGDSALYLCASRQESYEQYFGPGTRLTVT.

This clone has just one count. V and J are TRBV18 and TRBJ1-2; 7 bases are a match to TRBD1. Losses at the gene ends were 2 bases for V and 6 bases for J; bases not matched to a gene: 6. Germline loops: CDR1 KGHSH, CDR2 LQKENI. The CDR3 is 14 amino acids. CDR3 region: CASSPDQGGNGYTF. The CDR3 DNA follows: TGTGCCAGCTCACCAGATCAGGGGGGAAATGGCTACACCTTC.

The chain recombines TRBV11-3 with TRBJ2-1; 8 positions match TRBD2. This CDR3 comprises 14 residues. The junction had 8 bases not matched to a gene; V was cut back by 6 bases and J by 7 bases. The germline gives CDR1 SGHNT, CDR2 YENEEA. This CDR3 is CASRGGGPTNEQFF. DNA of the CDR3: TGTGCCAGCAGGGGCGGGGGGCCGACAAATGAGCAGTTCTTC.

This rearrangement joins TRBV6-1 to TRBJ2-7; TRBD1 matches at 11 bases. The germline CDR1 and CDR2 sequences are MNHNS and SASEGT. V trimming: 4 bases; J trimming: 5 bases; junction bases outside the gene matches: 10. The CDR3 is 16 residues long. The CDR3 nucleotides read TGTGCCAGCAGTGGTGTCGGACAGGGGGCGCGCAACGAGCAGTACTTC. Residues: CASSGVGQGARNEQYF.

The genes are TRBV4-2 and TRBJ2-5; 13 bases are shared with TRBD2. CDR3 length equals 18 residues. Trimming at V came to 1 base and at J to 3 bases, leaving 8 bases not matched to a gene. CDR1 and CDR2 (germline): LGHNA, YNFKEQ. This CDR3 is CASSQGRTSGGLEETQYF. For the CDR3, the DNA is TGTGCCAGCAGCCAAGGACGGACTAGCGGGGGCTTAGAAGAGACCCAGTACTTC.

The rearrangement links TRBV9 to TRBJ1-5; 9 bases are a match to TRBD1. The germline V gene has CDR1 SGDLS and CDR2 YYNGEE. CDR3 size: 14 residues. Unmatched junction bases numbered 2, after V lost 2 bases and J lost 5 bases. CDR3 protein: CASSVDRGDQPQHF. CDR3 nucleotide sequence: TGTGCCAGCAGCGTCGACAGGGGGGATCAGCCCCAGCATTTT.

V gene TRBV29-1 combines with J gene TRBJ2-1; the match to TRBD1 covers 9 bases. V dropped 4 bases and J dropped 4; count of bases not matched to a gene: 11. This CDR3 region has 16 residues. The germline V gene has CDR1 SQVTM and CDR2 ANQGSEA. In DNA, the CDR3 is TGCAGCGTTGGAGGGACAGGGAATACTGCTTACAATGAGCAGTTCTTC. This translates into CSVGGTGNTAYNEQFF.

The chain couples TRBV29-1 to TRBJ2-5, with D possibly TRBD2 on 6 matching bases. This CDR3 has 13 residues. V dropped 4 bases and J dropped 5 bases, with 14 bases sitting between them. Germline lookup yields CDR1 SQVTM and CDR2 ANQGSEA. CDR3 nucleotide sequence: TGCAGCGTTGTCGCCAGTGGGGGGGAGACCCAGTACTTC. It specifies CSVVASGGETQYF.

The chain uses TRBV4-1 and TRBJ2-7, with 8 bases aligning to TRBD2. The germline CDR1 and CDR2 sequences are MGHRA and YSYEKL. The CDR3 sequence is 15 residues long. V shed 3 bases and J 4 bases; nucleotides not matched to a gene: 8. The CDR3 protein is CASSQNLAGSYEQYF. DNA of the CDR3: TGCGCCAGCAGCCAGAACTTAGCGGGGTCGTACGAGCAGTACTTC.

This clone showed up just once. The V call is TRBV11-2, the J call TRBJ1-1; no clear D. Trimming pared 4 bases from V and 1 base from J, leaving 16 bases between. CDR1 is SGHAT, CDR2 FQNNGV, per germline. CDR3 length: 16 residues. The CDR3 nucleotides read TGTGCCAGCAGCTCCACCGCGTGGCACAGGAACACTGAAGCTTTCTTT. It translates to CASSSTAWHRNTEAFF.

Written as DNA, the CDR3 is TGTGCCAGCAGCTTGGGACAGGGCAACCCAGATACGCAGTATTTT. This gives the protein CASSLGQGNPDTQYF. This sequence joins TRBV11-3 and TRBJ2-3; 9 bases fit TRBD1. This CDR3 region has 15 residues. V dropped 3 bases and J dropped 4; count of bases not matched to a gene: 5. The germline V gene encodes CDR1 SGHNT and CDR2 YENEEA. The full variable domain, rest sourced from reference TRBV11-3 and TRBJ2-3, is EAGVVQSPRYKIIEKKQPVAFWCNPISGHNTLYWYLQNLGQGPELLIRYENEEAVDDSQLPKDRFSAERLKGVDSTLKIQPAELGDSAVYLCASSLGQGNPDTQYFGPGTRLTVL.

The chain employs TRBV18 and TRBJ2-7; the D gene is possibly TRBD1 (5 bases). Per the germline V gene, CDR1 is KGHSH and CDR2 is LQKENI. The CDR3 consists of 13 residues. V was pared by 4 bases and J by 3 bases, with 10 bases between. CDR3 DNA: TGTGCCAGCTCACTCACCCAGGGCTACGAGCAGTACTTC. This sequence encodes CASSLTQGYEQYF.

The chain joins TRBV27 to TRBJ1-6; D perhaps matches TRBD1 (6 bases). This CDR3 has 15 residues. The ends were cut back, 5 bases at V and 5 bases at J, with 13 bases in the middle. Germline values: CDR1 MNHEY, CDR2 SMNVEV (reference sequence). CDR3 loop: CASSVLDRNNSPLHF. The CDR3 bases are TGTGCCAGCAGTGTCCTGGACAGAAATAATTCACCCCTCCACTTT.

This clone is a singleton in its sample. The chain combines TRBV5-8 with TRBJ1-2; TRBD1 agrees at 7 bases. In germline, CDR1 is SGHTS, CDR2 YDEGEE. The CDR3 loop spans 16 amino acids. The V and J ends lost 0 bases and 4 bases, in that order; junction bases with no gene match: 9. CDR3 sequence: CASSLATGAYTYGYTF. The CDR3 DNA sequence: TGTGCCAGCAGCTTGGCAACAGGGGCGTATACCTATGGCTACACCTTC.

The chain combines TRBV27 with TRBJ2-1, with 8 bases lining up with TRBD2. V gave up 3 bases and J gave up 2 bases; unmatched junction bases: 18. Germline CDR1 and CDR2: MNHEY and SMNVEV (reference sequence). The CDR3 is made up of 20 amino acids. The DNA for the CDR3 is TGTGCCAGCAGTTTTGGGCGGCGGGGGGCACCCCAAACTACCTACAATGAGCAGTTCTTC. This gives the protein CASSFGRRGAPQTTYNEQFF.